This T cell receptor beta chain was profiled in a study of T cell changes during pregnancy in multiple sclerosis. Trimming removed 0 bases at V and 0 bases at J, with 6 bases between. The V gene's germline CDR1 is LGHNA and CDR2 YNFKEQ. This CDR3 has 15 amino acids. Libraries were prepared by immunoSEQ multiplex PCR; TCRdb keeps only in-frame clonotypes and omits some of them. Of under 85,000 clones listed, 85% to 95% are singletons. V is TRBV4-2 and J is TRBJ2-4; unclear D gene. The material was CD4+ T cells from peripheral blood mononuclear cells, obtained before pregnancy. The receptor was derived from a female donor with multiple sclerosis, enrolled in a pregnancy study. Written as DNA, the CDR3 is TGTGCCAGCAGCCAAGACGTCCGAGCCAAAAACATTCAGTACTTC. It encodes CASSQDVRAKNIQYF.